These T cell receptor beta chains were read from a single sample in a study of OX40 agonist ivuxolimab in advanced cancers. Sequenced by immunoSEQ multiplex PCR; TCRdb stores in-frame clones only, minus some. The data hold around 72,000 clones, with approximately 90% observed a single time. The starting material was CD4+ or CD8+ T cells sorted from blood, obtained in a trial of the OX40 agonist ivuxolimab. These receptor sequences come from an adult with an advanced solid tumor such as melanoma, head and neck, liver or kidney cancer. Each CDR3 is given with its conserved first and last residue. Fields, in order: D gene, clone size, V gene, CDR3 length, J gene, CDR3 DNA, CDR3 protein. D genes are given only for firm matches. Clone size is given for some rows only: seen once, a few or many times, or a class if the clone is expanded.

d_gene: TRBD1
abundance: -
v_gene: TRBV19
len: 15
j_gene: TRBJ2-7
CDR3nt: TGTGCCAGTAGTGACGGGACAGGGGGATCCTACGAGCAGTACTTC
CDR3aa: CASSDGTGGSYEQYF

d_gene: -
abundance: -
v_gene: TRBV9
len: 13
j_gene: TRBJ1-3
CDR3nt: TGTGCCAGCAGCGTAGGGGACGGAAACACCATATATTTT
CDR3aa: CASSVGDGNTIYF

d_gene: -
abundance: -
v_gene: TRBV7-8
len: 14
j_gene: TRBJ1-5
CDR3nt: TGTGCCAGCAGCACCGACTTGAGCTCCCAGCCCCAGCATTTT
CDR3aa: CASSTDLSSQPQHF

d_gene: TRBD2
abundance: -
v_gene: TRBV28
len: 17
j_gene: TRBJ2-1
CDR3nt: TGTGCCAGCAGTCTTAATTTACCTAGCGGGGGGGCCTATGAGCAGTTCTTC
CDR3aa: CASSLNLPSGGAYEQFF

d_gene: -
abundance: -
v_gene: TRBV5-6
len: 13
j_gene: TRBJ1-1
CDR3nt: TGTGCCAGCAGCTTGAGAGAAGGGGGAAGCGCTTTCTTT
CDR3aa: CASSLREGGSAFF

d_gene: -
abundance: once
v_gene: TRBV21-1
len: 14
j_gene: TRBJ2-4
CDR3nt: TGTGCCAGCAGCAAATGGCTAGAGGGGTACATTCAGTACTTC
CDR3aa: CASSKWLEGYIQYF

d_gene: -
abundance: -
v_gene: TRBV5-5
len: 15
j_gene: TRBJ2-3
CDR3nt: TGTGCCAGCAGCTTGATTGGCAGGCCCACAGATACGCAGTATTTT
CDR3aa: CASSLIGRPTDTQYF

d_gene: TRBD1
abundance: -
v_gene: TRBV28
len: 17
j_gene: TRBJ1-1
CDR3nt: TGTGCCAGCAGTTCGCTCACCCTCCTACAGGGGGTGGATGAAGCTTTCTTT
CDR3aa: CASSSLTLLQGVDEAFF

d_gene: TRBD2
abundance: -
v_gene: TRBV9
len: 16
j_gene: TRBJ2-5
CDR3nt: TGTGCCAGCAGCCCGGGACTAGCGGGAGTATCGAAGACCCAGTACTTC
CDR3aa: CASSPGLAGVSKTQYF

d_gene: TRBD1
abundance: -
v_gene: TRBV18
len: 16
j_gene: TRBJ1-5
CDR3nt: TGTGCCAGCTCACCACCAGGGGGCCGGAGCAATCAGCCCCAGCATTTT
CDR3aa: CASSPPGGRSNQPQHF

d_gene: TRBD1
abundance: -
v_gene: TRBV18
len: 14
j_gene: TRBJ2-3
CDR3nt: TGTGCCAGCGGACCGGGACAGACAGTAGATACGCAGTATTTT
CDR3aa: CASGPGQTVDTQYF

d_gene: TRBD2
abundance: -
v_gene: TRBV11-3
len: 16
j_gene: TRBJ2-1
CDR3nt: TGTGCCAGCAGCGTATGGACTAGCGGGAGAGGCCCTGAGCAGTTCTTC
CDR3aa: CASSVWTSGRGPEQFF

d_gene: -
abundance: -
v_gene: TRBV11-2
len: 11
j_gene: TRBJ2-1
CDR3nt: TGTGCCAGCAGCGAAGGGGGTGAGCAGTTCTTC
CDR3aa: CASSEGGEQFF

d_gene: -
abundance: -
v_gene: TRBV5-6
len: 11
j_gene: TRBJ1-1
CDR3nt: TGTGCCAGCAGCTTGTACGAGGAAGCTTTCTTT
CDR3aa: CASSLYEEAFF

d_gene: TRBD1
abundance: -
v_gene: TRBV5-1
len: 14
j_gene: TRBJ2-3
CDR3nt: TGCGCCAGCAGCGGGGACAGGGGCACAGATACGCAGTATTTT
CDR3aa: CASSGDRGTDTQYF